Listed here are 21 T cell receptor beta chains from one sample, sequenced in a study of cytomegalovirus exposure and HLA in healthy donors. Primers: 60 Vbeta forward and 13 Jbeta reverse. Only in-frame clones appear in the TCRdb table, and some are missing; sequencing was by immunoSEQ multiplex PCR. The table lists some 170,000 clones, about two thirds of them singletons. The sequencing input was PBMCs. These receptors were taken from a human donor in good health.

This clone was recorded a few times. The V gene is TRBV19, the J gene TRBJ1-5, with 8 nucleotides matching TRBD1. The CDR3 spans 15 residues. Unmatched junction bases numbered 4, after V lost 6 bases and J lost 0 bases. Germline V gives CDR1 LNHDA, CDR2 SQIVND (reference sequence). CDR3 DNA sequence: TGTGCCAGTAGGCGGGACAGGACTAGCAATCAGCCCCAGCATTTT. Its protein product is CASRRDRTSNQPQHF.

This clone was seen a few times. The rearrangement joins TRBV29-1 to TRBJ2-7, with D possibly being TRBD2 (6 bases). The germline V gene has CDR1 SQVTM and CDR2 ANQGSEA. V was trimmed by 3 bases and J by 7 bases, leaving 22 bases between them. The CDR3 is 15 amino acids. CDR3 amino acids: CSVEEAGTGSGEQYF. CDR3 nucleotide sequence: TGCAGCGTTGAGGAAGCCGGGACCGGGAGTGGGGAGCAGTACTTC.

V usage is TRBV7-9 and J usage is TRBJ2-7; 11 bases line up with TRBD1. With 2 bases clipped from V and 5 bases from J, the junction kept 11 bases outside the gene matches. Germline CDR1 is SEHNR and CDR2 is FQNEAQ (reference sequence). CDR3 length equals 17 residues. The CDR3: CASSLPKPGQGVDEQYF. The CDR3 nucleotides read TGTGCCAGCAGCTTACCCAAACCGGGACAGGGGGTTGACGAGCAGTACTTC.

The chain carries TRBV7-2 and TRBJ1-2, with TRBD1 as a possible D gene (6 bases). The CDR3 consists of 16 residues. Trimming cost V 6 bases and J 6 bases, with 23 bases left between them. CDR1 SGHTA and CDR2 FQGNSA come from the germline V gene. CDR3 DNA: TGTGCCAGCAGTCCCGAGCGGGGCCGAGGGGGACATGGCTACACCTTC. It specifies CASSPERGRGGHGYTF. The whole variable domain, filled in from reference TRBV7-2 and TRBJ1-2, reads GAGVSQSPSNKVTEKGKDVELRCDPISGHTALYWYRQSLGQGLEFLIYFQGNSAPDKSGLPSDRFSAERTGGSVSTLTIQRTQQEDSAVYLCASSPERGRGGHGYTFGSGTRLTVV.

The chain is built from TRBV4-3 and TRBJ2-3; TRBD2 might be the D (5 bases). The CDR3 is 14 residues long. The germline V and J ends were trimmed by 2 bases and 4 bases, with 10 bases remaining between them. CDR1 is LGHNA and CDR2 is YSLEER in the germline V gene. The chain's CDR3 is CASSQNLAPDTQYF. In nucleotides, the CDR3 is TGCGCCAGCAGCCAAAACCTAGCTCCAGATACGCAGTATTTT.

The chain links TRBV2 to TRBJ2-1; 13 bases agree with TRBD2. The CDR3 is 16 residues long. Germline lookup yields CDR1 SNHLY and CDR2 FYNNEI. Trimming removed 6 bases from V and 6 bases from J; junction bases left unmatched: 8. Here the CDR3 DNA reads TGTGCCAGCAGGAGACTAGCGGGGGGTGGCTCCAATGAGCAGTTCTTC. Encoded protein: CASRRLAGGGSNEQFF.

The chain uses TRBV5-4 and TRBJ2-2, with D possibly TRBD2 on 6 matching bases. This CDR3 comprises 17 residues. From germline, CDR1 is SGHNT and CDR2 YYREEE (reference sequence). V lost 4 bases and J 1 base, leaving 17 bases between the germline ends. The CDR3 DNA follows: TGTGCCAGCAGCCTGGGACTCATTGCATTGAACACCGGGGAGCTGTTTTTT. Translating it yields CASSLGLIALNTGELFF.

The chain combines TRBV9 with TRBJ2-3; D gene ambiguous. The germline CDR1 and CDR2 sequences are SGDLS and YYNGEE. The CDR3 is 13 amino acids. V was clipped by 3 bases and J by 6 bases, with 11 bases between them. The CDR3 bases are TGTGCCAGCAGCGCCCTAGAATCGGATACGCAGTATTTT. Its translation is CASSALESDTQYF.

V usage is TRBV10-3 and J usage is TRBJ1-2; D not resolved. The V gene's germline CDR1 is ENHRY and CDR2 SYGVKD. The CDR3 consists of 14 residues. V lost 0 bases and J 1 base, leaving 6 bases between the germline ends. CDR3 nucleotides: TGTGCCATCAGTGAGTCTGCAGTTAACTATGGCTACACCTTC. It codes for CAISESAVNYGYTF.

The CDR3 loop reads CASSLGQMNTEAFF. DNA of the CDR3: TGCGCCAGCAGCTTGGGACAAATGAACACTGAAGCTTTCTTT. This chain connects TRBV5-1 to TRBJ1-1; the D is unclear. Germline CDR1 reads SGHRS; CDR2 reads YFSETQ. This CDR3 is built from 14 residues. V was trimmed by 0 bases and J by 0 bases, leaving 6 bases between them. Drawing the rest from reference TRBV5-1 and TRBJ1-1, the complete variable domain is KAGVTQTPRYLIKTRGQQVTLSCSPISGHRSVSWYQQTPGQGLQFLFEYFSETQRNKGNFPGRFSGRQFSNSRSEMNVSTLELGDSALYLCASSLGQMNTEAFFGQGTRLTVV.

The genes are TRBV6-5 and TRBJ2-1; TRBD1 is a possible D gene (6 bases). Between the trimmed V and J ends, which lost 6 bases and 4 bases, there was a span of 10 bases. The CDR3 consists of 13 residues. Germline values: CDR1 MNHEY, CDR2 SVGAGI. The CDR3 here is CASSQGIYNEQFF. The CDR3, as DNA: TGTGCCAGCAGCCAGGGGATATACAATGAGCAGTTCTTC.

This chain connects TRBV25-1 to TRBJ2-3, with D possibly being TRBD1 (6 bases). CDR3 size: 17 residues. CDR1 and CDR2 (germline): MGHDK, SYGVNS. Trimming took off 5 bases at V and 3 bases at J, with 21 bases between the two ends. CDR3 in DNA: TGTGCCAGCAGTTTAGAGATGGACCTAAGGGGGACAGATACGCAGTATTTT. Translating gives CASSLEMDLRGTDTQYF.

The chain has TRBV19 and TRBJ1-1, with a possible D match to TRBD1 (6 bases). V lost 7 bases to trimming and J lost 0 bases, with 15 bases between them. Germline V lookup: CDR1 LNHDA, CDR2 SQIVND (reference sequence). The CDR3 has 15 residues. The CDR3 reads CASKRQGQMNTEAFF. CDR3 DNA sequence: TGTGCCAGTAAACGTCAGGGGCAGATGAACACTGAAGCTTTCTTT.

The CDR3 sequence is CASSSLPGGEKLFF. CDR3 coding DNA: TGTGCCAGCAGCTCCCTCCCGGGGGGAGAAAAACTGTTTTTT. The chain combines TRBV7-9 with TRBJ1-4, with D tentatively TRBD1 (5 bases). The germline V and J ends were trimmed by 4 bases and 8 bases, with 14 bases remaining between them. Germline-derived CDR1 and CDR2 are SEHNR and FQNEAQ (reference sequence). The length of the CDR3 is 14 residues.

The chain combines TRBV5-6 with TRBJ1-5; D is undetermined. CDR3 length: 16 amino acids. Germline V gives CDR1 SGHDT, CDR2 YYEEEE. Trimming removed 0 bases from V and 3 bases from J, with 13 bases in between. This chain's CDR3 is CASSLALGRSNQPQHF. The CDR3 DNA reads as TGTGCCAGCAGCTTGGCCTTAGGGAGATCCAATCAGCCCCAGCATTTT. Based on the CDR3 plus reference TRBV5-6 and TRBJ1-5, the full variable domain is DAGVTQSPTHLIKTRGQQVTLRCSPKSGHDTVSWYQQALGQGPQFIFQYYEEEERQRGNFPDRFSGHQFPNYSSELNVNALLLGDSALYLCASSLALGRSNQPQHFGDGTRLSIL.

Regarding this clone: Within the sample, other DNA sequences also encode this same CDR3. The rearrangement uses TRBV4-1 and TRBJ2-2; D remains unclear. V lost 4 bases to trimming and J lost 3 bases, with 15 bases between them. CDR3 length equals 16 residues. Germline CDR1 reads MGHRA; CDR2 reads YSYEKL. CDR3 coding DNA: TGCGCCAGCAGCCTCTACAGTGGGTTGGACACCGGGGAGCTGTTTTTT. Translation: CASSLYSGLDTGELFF.

This clone has more than one count but fewer than ten. The chain is built from TRBV5-4 and TRBJ2-7; TRBD2 matches at 8 bases. CDR1 SGHNT and CDR2 YYREEE come from the germline V gene (reference sequence). The CDR3 totals 15 residues. Unmatched junction bases numbered 4, after V lost 0 bases and J lost 2 bases. DNA for the CDR3: TGTGCCAGCAGCTTGGGCCTAGCGGGCGCCTACGAGCAGTACTTC. This encodes CASSLGLAGAYEQYF.

The rearrangement uses TRBV7-9 and TRBJ1-1; 10 nucleotides align to TRBD1. The V segment lost 1 base and the J segment 8 bases; nucleotides outside the gene matches: 4. CDR1 is SEHNR and CDR2 is FQNEAQ in the germline V gene (reference sequence). The CDR3 runs 14 residues. CDR3 region: CASSLVPDRGEAFF. The DNA of the CDR3 is TGTGCCAGCAGCTTAGTGCCGGACAGGGGGGAAGCTTTCTTT. The full variable domain, rest sourced from reference TRBV7-9 and TRBJ1-1, is DTGVSQNPRHKITKRGQNVTFRCDPISEHNRLYWYRQTLGQGPEFLTYFQNEAQLEKSRLLSDRFSAERPKGSFSTLEIQRTEQGDSAMYLCASSLVPDRGEAFFGQGTRLTVV.

The V call is TRBV6-1, the J call TRBJ2-2; 8 bases are a match to TRBD1. CDR1 MNHNS and CDR2 SASEGT come from the germline V gene. The CDR3 contains 15 residues. After removal of 6 bases from V and 0 bases from J, the junction contained 3 bases not matched to a gene. The CDR3 spells CASRRGQANTGELFF. CDR3 sequence (DNA): TGTGCCAGCAGACGGGGACAGGCGAACACCGGGGAGCTGTTTTTT.

The rearrangement uses TRBV6-6 and TRBJ2-7, with D unclear. Germline V gene sequence: CDR1 MNHNY, CDR2 SVGAGI (reference sequence). The CDR3 is 14 residues long. V gave up 6 bases and J gave up 0 bases, with 12 bases separating them. The CDR3 DNA sequence: TGTGCCAGCAGGCGGTCCAAGAGCTCCTACGAGCAGTACTTC. Protein sequence: CASRRSKSSYEQYF.

The chain couples TRBV9 to TRBJ1-4; D is ambiguous. The CDR3 contains 16 residues. V lost 0 bases and J lost 2, with 11 bases in between. Germline V gene sequence: CDR1 SGDLS, CDR2 YYNGEE. CDR3 sequence reads: CASSVDVGPTNEKLFF. The CDR3, as DNA: TGTGCCAGCAGCGTAGATGTTGGCCCCACTAATGAAAAACTGTTTTTT.